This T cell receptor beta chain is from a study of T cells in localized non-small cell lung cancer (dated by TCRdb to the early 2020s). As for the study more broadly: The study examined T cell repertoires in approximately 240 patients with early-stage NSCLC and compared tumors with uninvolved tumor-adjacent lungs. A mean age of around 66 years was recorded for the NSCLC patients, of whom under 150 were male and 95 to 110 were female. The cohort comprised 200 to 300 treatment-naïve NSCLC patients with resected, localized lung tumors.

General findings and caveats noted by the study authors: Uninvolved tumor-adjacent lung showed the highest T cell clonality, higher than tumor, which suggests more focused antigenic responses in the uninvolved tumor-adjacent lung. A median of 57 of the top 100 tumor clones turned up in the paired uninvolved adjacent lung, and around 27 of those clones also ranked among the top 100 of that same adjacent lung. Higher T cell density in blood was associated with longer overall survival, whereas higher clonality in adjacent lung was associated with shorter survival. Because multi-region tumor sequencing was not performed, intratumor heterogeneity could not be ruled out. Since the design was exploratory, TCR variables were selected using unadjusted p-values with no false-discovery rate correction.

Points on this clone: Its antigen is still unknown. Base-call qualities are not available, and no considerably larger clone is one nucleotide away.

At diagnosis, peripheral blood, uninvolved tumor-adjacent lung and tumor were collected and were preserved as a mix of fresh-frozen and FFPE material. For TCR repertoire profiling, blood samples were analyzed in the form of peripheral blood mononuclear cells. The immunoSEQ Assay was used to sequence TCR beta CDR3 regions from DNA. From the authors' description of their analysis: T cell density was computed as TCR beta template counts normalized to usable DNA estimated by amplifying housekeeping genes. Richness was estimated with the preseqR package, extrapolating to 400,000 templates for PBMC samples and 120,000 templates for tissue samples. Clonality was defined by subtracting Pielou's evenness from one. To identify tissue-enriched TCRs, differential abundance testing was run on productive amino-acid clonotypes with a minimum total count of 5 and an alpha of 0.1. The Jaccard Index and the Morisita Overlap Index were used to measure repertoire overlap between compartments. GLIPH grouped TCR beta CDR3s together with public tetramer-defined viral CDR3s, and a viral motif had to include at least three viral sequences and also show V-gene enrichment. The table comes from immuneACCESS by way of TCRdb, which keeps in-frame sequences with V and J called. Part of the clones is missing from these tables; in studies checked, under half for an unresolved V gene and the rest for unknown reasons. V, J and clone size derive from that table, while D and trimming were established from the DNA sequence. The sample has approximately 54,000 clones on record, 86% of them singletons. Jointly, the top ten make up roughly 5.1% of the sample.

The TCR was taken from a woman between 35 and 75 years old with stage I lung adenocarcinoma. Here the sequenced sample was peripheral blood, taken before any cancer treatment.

The sequenced DNA: TGCGCCAGCAGCTTGGGGTGGGACAACGGTGCCTATGGCTACACCTTC. Translated, this gives CASSLGWDNGAYGYTF. The V gene is TRBV5-1 and the J gene is TRBJ1-2; TRBD1 is perhaps the D gene, given 6 matching bases. The CDR3 has 16 amino acids, counting the end cysteine and phenylalanine. Left in the record is the CDR3 DNA by itself, 48 bases read in frame from the first base. CDR1 and CDR2 are drawn from the germline V gene: SGHRS, YFSETQ. V is reduced by 0 bases and J by 4 bases, leaving a spacing of 16 bases between them.